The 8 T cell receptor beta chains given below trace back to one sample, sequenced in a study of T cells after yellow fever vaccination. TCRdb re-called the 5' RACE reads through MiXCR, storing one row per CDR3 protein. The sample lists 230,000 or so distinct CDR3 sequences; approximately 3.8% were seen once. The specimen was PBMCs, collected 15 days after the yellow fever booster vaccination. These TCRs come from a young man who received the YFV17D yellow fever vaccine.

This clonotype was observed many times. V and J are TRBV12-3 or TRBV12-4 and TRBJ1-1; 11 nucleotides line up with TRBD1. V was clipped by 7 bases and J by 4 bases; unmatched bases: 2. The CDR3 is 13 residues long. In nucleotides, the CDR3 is TGTGCCAGCATAGGGACAGGGGGCACTGAAGCTTTCTTT. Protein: CASIGTGGTEAFF.

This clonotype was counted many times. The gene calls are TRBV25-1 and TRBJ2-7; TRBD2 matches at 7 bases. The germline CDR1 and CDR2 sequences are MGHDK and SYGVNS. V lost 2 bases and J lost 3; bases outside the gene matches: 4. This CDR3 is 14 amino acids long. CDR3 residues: CASSENAGDYEQYF. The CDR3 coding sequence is TGTGCCAGCAGTGAAAACGCGGGGGACTACGAGCAGTACTTC.

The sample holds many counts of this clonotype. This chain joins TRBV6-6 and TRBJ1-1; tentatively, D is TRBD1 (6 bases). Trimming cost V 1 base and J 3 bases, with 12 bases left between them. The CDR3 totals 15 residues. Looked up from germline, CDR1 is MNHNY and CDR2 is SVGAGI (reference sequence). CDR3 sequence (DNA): TGTGCCAGCAGTTACTTTCACGGACAGTACACTGAAGCTTTCTTT. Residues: CASSYFHGQYTEAFF.

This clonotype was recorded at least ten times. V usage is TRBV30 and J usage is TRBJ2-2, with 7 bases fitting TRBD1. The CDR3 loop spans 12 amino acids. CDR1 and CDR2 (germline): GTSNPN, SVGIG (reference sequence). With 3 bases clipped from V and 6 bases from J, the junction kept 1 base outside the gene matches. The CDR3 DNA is TGTGCCTGGAGCCAGGGGGCCGGGGAGCTGTTTTTT. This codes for CAWSQGAGELFF. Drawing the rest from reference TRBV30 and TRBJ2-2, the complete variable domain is SQTIHQWPATLVQPVGSPLSLECTVEGTSNPNLYWYRQAAGRGLQLLFYSVGIGQISSEVPQNLSASRPQDRQFILSSKKLLLSDSGFYLCAWSQGAGELFFGEGSRLTVL.

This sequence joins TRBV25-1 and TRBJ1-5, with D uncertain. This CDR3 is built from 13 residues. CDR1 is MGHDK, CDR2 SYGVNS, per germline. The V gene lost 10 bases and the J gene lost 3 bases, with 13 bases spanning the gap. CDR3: CATSRGNNQPQHF. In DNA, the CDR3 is TGTGCCACCTCCCGGGGAAACAATCAGCCCCAGCATTTT.

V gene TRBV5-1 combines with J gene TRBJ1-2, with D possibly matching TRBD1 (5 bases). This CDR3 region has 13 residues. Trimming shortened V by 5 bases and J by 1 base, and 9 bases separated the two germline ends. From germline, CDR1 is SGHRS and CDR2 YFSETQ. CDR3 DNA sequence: TGCGCCAGCAGAACAGACAGTAACTATGGCTACACCTTC. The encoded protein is CASRTDSNYGYTF. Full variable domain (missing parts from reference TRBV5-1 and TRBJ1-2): KAGVTQTPRYLIKTRGQQVTLSCSPISGHRSVSWYQQTPGQGLQFLFEYFSETQRNKGNFPGRFSGRQFSNSRSEMNVSTLELGDSALYLCASRTDSNYGYTFGSGTRLTVV.

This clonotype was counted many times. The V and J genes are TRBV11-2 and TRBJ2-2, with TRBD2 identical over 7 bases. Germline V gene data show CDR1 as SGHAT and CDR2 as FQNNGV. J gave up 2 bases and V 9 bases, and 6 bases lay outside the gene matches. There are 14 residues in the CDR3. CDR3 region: CASGEGPNTGELFF. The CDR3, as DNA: TGTGCCAGTGGGGAGGGACCAAACACCGGGGAGCTGTTTTTT.

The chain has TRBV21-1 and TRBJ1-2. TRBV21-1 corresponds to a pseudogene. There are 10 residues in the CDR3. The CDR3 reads CAGENYGYTF. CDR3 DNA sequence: TGTGCCGGGGAAAACTATGGCTACACCTTC.